This T cell receptor (beta chain) originates from a study of blood T cell repertoires in COVID-19. The assay was immunoSEQ multiplex PCR, and TCRdb's table has in-frame clones only and misses some. The data hold 200,000 to 300,000 clones, with 65% to 90% observed a single time. With 6 bases removed from V and 5 bases from J, the gap between germline ends came to 10 bases. This CDR3 contains 12 residues. CDR1 is SQVTM, CDR2 ANQGSEA, per germline. This sequence joins TRBV29-1 and TRBJ2-2; TRBD2 might be the D (6 bases). The receptor comes from a man aged 30 to 39 with active or convalescent COVID-19. Sequenced input: peripheral blood. This CDR3 reads CSVVAGTGELFF. Written as DNA, the CDR3 is TGCAGCGTGGTGGCGGGGACCGGGGAGCTGTTTTTT.